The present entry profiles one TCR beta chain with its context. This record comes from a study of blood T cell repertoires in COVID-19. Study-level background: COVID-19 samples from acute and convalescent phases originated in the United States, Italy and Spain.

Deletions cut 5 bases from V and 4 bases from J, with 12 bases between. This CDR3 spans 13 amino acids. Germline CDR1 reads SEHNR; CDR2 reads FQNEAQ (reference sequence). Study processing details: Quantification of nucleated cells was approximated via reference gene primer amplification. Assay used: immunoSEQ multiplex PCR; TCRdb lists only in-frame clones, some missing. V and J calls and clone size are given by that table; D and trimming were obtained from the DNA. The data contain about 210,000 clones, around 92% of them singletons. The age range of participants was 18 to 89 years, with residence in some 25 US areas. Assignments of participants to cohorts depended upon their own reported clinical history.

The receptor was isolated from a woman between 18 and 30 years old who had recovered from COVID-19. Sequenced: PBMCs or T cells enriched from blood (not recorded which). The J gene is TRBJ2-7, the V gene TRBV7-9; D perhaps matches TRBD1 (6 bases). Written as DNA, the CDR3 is TGTGCCAGCAGCCCAAATACAGGGTACGAGCAGTACTTC. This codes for CASSPNTGYEQYF.